The 32 T cell receptor beta chains below were found in one sample sequenced in a study of blood T cells in healthy people across ages. Combining a sample-barcoded 5' primer with a J-beta primer mix, a second PCR ran for 7 to 11 cycles. TCRdb fed the 5' RACE reads into MiXCR, producing one record per CDR3 protein. The sample records 1.5 million to 2 million distinct CDR3 sequences, about 39% being singletons. Input material: blood. These receptors all come from a human donor in good health.

This clonotype was observed a few times. The genes are TRBV7-3 and TRBJ1-2; D perhaps matches TRBD1 (5 bases). Germline assignment: CDR1 SGHTA and CDR2 FQGTGA. V gave up 5 bases and J gave up 8 bases, with 18 bases separating them. The CDR3 extends over 14 amino acids. The CDR3 spells CASSPARGVGGYTF. The CDR3, as DNA: TGTGCCAGCAGCCCGGCCCGAGGGGTAGGGGGCTACACCTTC.

V usage is TRBV29-1 and J usage is TRBJ1-1; D is unresolved. Germline CDR1 SQVTM, CDR2 ANQGSEA. V was cut by 4 bases and J by 0 bases, with 9 bases left in between. The CDR3 runs 13 residues. CDR3 protein: CSVVRPLNTEAFF. The CDR3, as DNA: TGCAGCGTTGTGAGACCTCTGAACACTGAAGCTTTCTTT.

The rearrangement uses TRBV3-1 and TRBJ1-1; D is uncertain. With 0 bases removed from V and 3 bases from J, the gap between germline ends came to 5 bases. This CDR3 is built from 13 residues. Germline CDR1 is LGHDT and CDR2 is YNNKEL (reference sequence). This CDR3 reads CASSQDHHTEAFF. The CDR3, as DNA: TGTGCCAGCAGCCAAGATCACCACACTGAAGCTTTCTTT.

J is TRBJ1-6 and V is TRBV20-1; tentative D call: TRBD1 (5 bases). The CDR3 length is 15 residues. The V gene lost 6 bases and the J gene lost 15 bases, with 27 bases spanning the gap. Germline V gene sequence: CDR1 DFQATT, CDR2 SNEGSKA (reference sequence). CDR3 sequence: CSAKRGGPGTDHLHF. As DNA, the CDR3 is TGCAGTGCGAAGAGGGGAGGACCTGGAACTGATCACCTCCACTTT.

V usage is TRBV6-5 and J usage is TRBJ2-5; TRBD1 matches at 9 bases. CDR3 length: 13 residues. With V trimmed by 6 bases and J by 5 bases, 4 bases remained unmatched. Looked up from germline, CDR1 is MNHEY and CDR2 is SVGAGI. The CDR3 region has the DNA TGTGCCAGCAGAACAGGGGGCTGTGAGACCCAGTACTTC. It is translated as CASRTGGCETQYF.

This clonotype was counted ten times or more. The chain recombines TRBV20-1 with TRBJ2-1; 9 bases are a match to TRBD1. V lost 2 bases to trimming and J lost 7 bases; unmatched junction nucleotides: 6. The CDR3 sequence is 14 residues long. Germline V CDR1 and CDR2: DFQATT, SNEGSKA (reference sequence). CDR3 nucleotides: TGCAGTGCTAGATGGGACAGGGAATCGAATGAGCAGTTCTTC. It is translated as CSARWDRESNEQFF.

Worth noting for this clonotype: The conserved phenylalanine or tryptophan is not found at the CDR3 terminus, so this likely reflects a read error. The DNA is left out, because the CDR3 cannot be placed on it with certainty; the CDR3 is given as TCRdb lists it. The CDR3 reads CASSQVGTGVYEQYFGA. V usage is TRBV3-1 and J usage is TRBJ1-6; the table gives TRBD1 as D, unverified against the DNA. CDR1 is LGHDT and CDR2 is YNNKEL in the germline V gene (reference sequence). The CDR3 length equals 17 residues, ends included.

This clonotype was recorded a few times. The chain carries TRBV4-3 and TRBJ1-2; 10 nucleotides align to TRBD1. The V segment lost 7 bases and the J segment 4 bases; nucleotides outside the gene matches: 12. Germline CDR1 reads LGHNA; CDR2 reads YSLEER. This CDR3 has 16 residues. CDR3 loop: CASTPALGQGGYGYTF. CDR3 sequence (DNA): TGCGCCAGCACCCCAGCTCTTGGACAGGGGGGCTATGGCTACACCTTC.

The genes are TRBV3-1 and TRBJ1-1; tentative D call: TRBD1 (5 bases). V gave up 4 bases and J gave up 5 bases, with 14 bases separating them. Germline assignment: CDR1 LGHDT and CDR2 YNNKEL (reference sequence). This CDR3 region has 14 residues. The CDR3 DNA reads TGTGCCAGCAGCCGGGGAGGGGCTAGGACTGAAGCTTTCTTT. Translating gives CASSRGGARTEAFF.

The chain carries TRBV7-8 and TRBJ2-3, with no clear D. This CDR3 region has 14 residues. V was shortened by 2 bases and J by 4 bases, with 10 bases between the two germline ends. Germline V gene data show CDR1 as SGHVS and CDR2 as FQNEAQ. CDR3 amino acids: CASSLQWEADTQYF. Here the CDR3 DNA reads TGTGCCAGCAGCTTACAGTGGGAAGCAGATACGCAGTATTTT.

The V gene is TRBV9, the J gene TRBJ2-3, with 12 nucleotides matching TRBD2. V was clipped by 3 bases and J by 3 bases; unmatched bases: 11. Germline-derived CDR1 and CDR2 are SGDLS and YYNGEE. The CDR3 is 18 residues long. The DNA of the CDR3 is TGTGCCAGCAGCGAAACCATGACTAGCGGGGGCGGTACAGATACGCAGTATTTT. Protein product: CASSETMTSGGGTDTQYF.

This clonotype appeared once. V is TRBV20-1 and J is TRBJ1-4; D gene ambiguous. CDR3 length equals 8 residues. Germline-derived CDR1 and CDR2 are DFQATT and SNEGSKA (reference sequence). CDR3 region: CSAGLLFF. CDR3 coding DNA: TGCAGCGCCGGGTTACTGTTTTTT.

Details on this clonotype: A read error is possible here, since a much larger clone lies one base away. This rearrangement joins TRBV10-3 to TRBJ1-2; 9 bases are shared with TRBD1. The CDR3 has 12 residues. Losses at the gene ends were 4 bases for V and 10 bases for J; bases not matched to a gene: 4. The germline gives CDR1 ENHRY, CDR2 SYGVKD. As DNA, the CDR3 is TGTGCCATCAGTGGGACAGGGGATGACTACACCTTC. Translation: CAISGTGDDYTF.

The sample holds a few counts of this clonotype. CDR3: CSARMGQSYGYTF. CDR3 in DNA: TGCAGTGCTAGGATGGGACAGAGCTATGGCTACACCTTC. The chain is built from TRBV20-1 and TRBJ1-2; the match to TRBD1 covers 7 bases. Trimming took 3 bases from V and 4 from J; bases not matched to a gene: 5. The CDR3 sequence is 13 residues long. The germline CDR1 and CDR2 sequences are DFQATT and SNEGSKA (reference sequence).

The chain couples TRBV5-1 to TRBJ1-1, with 9 bases identical to TRBD1. The CDR3 length is 15 residues. The trim removed 3 bases at V and 2 bases at J, leaving 5 bases unmatched. Germline loops: CDR1 SGHRS, CDR2 YFSETQ. The CDR3 is CASSWTGEFNTEAFF. The DNA of the CDR3 is TGCGCCAGCAGCTGGACAGGGGAATTCAACACTGAAGCTTTCTTT.

This clonotype was observed a few times. The CDR3 protein is CATQGAIPAGYTF. The CDR3 DNA reads TGTGCCACACAGGGGGCGATCCCTGCTGGCTACACCTTC. The chain joins TRBV10-3 to TRBJ1-2, with 9 bases lining up with TRBD1. This CDR3 region has 13 residues. From germline, CDR1 is ENHRY and CDR2 SYGVKD. Losses at the gene ends were 10 bases for V and 7 bases for J; bases not matched to a gene: 10.

This clonotype was seen a handful of times. This sequence joins TRBV7-9 and TRBJ2-5; D remains ambiguous. Per germline, CDR1 SEHNR and CDR2 FQNEAQ (reference sequence). The CDR3 has 13 amino acids. The V and J ends lost 5 bases and 4 bases respectively, with 11 bases between them. The CDR3 loop reads CASSLTYLETQYF. For the CDR3, the DNA is TGTGCCAGCAGCCTGACTTATCTAGAGACCCAGTACTTC.

This clonotype appeared a few times. This chain joins TRBV6-6 and TRBJ1-1; 8 bases are a match to TRBD1. This CDR3 has 14 residues. V lost 5 bases to trimming and J lost 3 bases; unmatched junction nucleotides: 5. Germline CDR1 and CDR2: MNHNY and SVGAGI (reference sequence). The CDR3: CASSAQGGDTEAFF. The CDR3 bases are TGTGCCAGCAGTGCACAGGGGGGGGACACTGAAGCTTTCTTT.

The chain uses TRBV3-1 and TRBJ2-3; 7 nucleotides line up with TRBD1. The junction had 15 bases not matched to a gene; V was cut back by 1 base and J by 11 bases. Germline CDR1 LGHDT, CDR2 YNNKEL (reference sequence). The CDR3 is 16 residues long. The DNA for the CDR3 is TGTGCCAGCAGCCAAGGTACGGGACAGAGCCAAGGGGGGCAGTATTTT. Translated, it gives CASSQGTGQSQGGQYF.

The genes are TRBV28 and TRBJ2-4; tentatively, D is TRBD1 or TRBD2 (5 bases each). The assigned J gene may be wrong: the sequence end matches TRBJ2-7 better. Germline CDR1 MDHEN, CDR2 SYDVKM. The CDR3 length is 14 residues. The CDR3: CASSPQIGTDEQYF. The CDR3 nucleotides read TGTGCCAGCAGTCCGCAAATTGGGACGGACGAGCAGTACTTC.

The chain links TRBV18 to TRBJ2-7; possible D gene TRBD2, 5 bases. The CDR3 sequence is 14 residues long. V dropped 2 bases and J dropped 0 bases, with 8 bases sitting between them. The V gene's germline CDR1 is KGHSH and CDR2 LQKENI. The CDR3 DNA follows: TGTGCCAGCTCACCAAGCGGCAACTCCTACGAGCAGTACTTC. Amino acids: CASSPSGNSYEQYF.

The chain is built from TRBV4-1 and TRBJ1-1; 10 bases fit TRBD1. Germline V gives CDR1 MGHRA, CDR2 YSYEKL. The CDR3 spans 16 residues. The J segment lost 2 bases and the V segment lost 1 base, leaving 4 bases of the junction unmatched. The CDR3 bases are TGCGCCAGCAGCCAAGGACAGGGGGCTTTTAACACTGAAGCTTTCTTT. Translating gives CASSQGQGAFNTEAFF.

The chain uses TRBV6-2 or TRBV6-3 and TRBJ2-6; unclear D gene. Germline loops: CDR1 MNHEY, CDR2 SVGEGT. This CDR3 is 13 amino acids long. V lost 6 bases to trimming and J lost 2 bases, with 5 bases between them. The CDR3 is CASSKTGANVLTF. The CDR3 DNA follows: TGTGCCAGCAGCAAGACTGGGGCCAACGTCCTGACTTTC.

The chain is built from TRBV27 and TRBJ2-3; 10 bases agree with TRBD2. Looked up from germline, CDR1 is MNHEY and CDR2 is SMNVEV (reference sequence). This CDR3 has 15 residues. With 8 bases clipped from V and 5 bases from J, the junction kept 10 bases outside the gene matches. For the CDR3, the DNA is TGTGCCAGCGGCGAAAGCGGGGGGGCGGGAGATACGCAGTATTTT. This sequence encodes CASGESGGAGDTQYF.

This clonotype came up a few times. The chain employs TRBV3-1 and TRBJ2-3, with D tentatively TRBD2 (5 bases). The CDR3 sequence is 15 residues long. CDR1 and CDR2 from the germline V gene are LGHDT and YNNKEL (reference sequence). V was pared by 3 bases and J by 2 bases, with 12 bases between. The chain's CDR3 is CASSHNLAITDTQYF. CDR3 DNA sequence: TGTGCCAGCAGCCATAATCTAGCCATCACAGATACGCAGTATTTT.

This clonotype was seen a handful of times. The J gene is TRBJ1-4, the V gene TRBV24-1; 9 positions agree with TRBD1. The junction had 7 bases not matched to a gene; V was cut back by 4 bases and J by 8 bases. This CDR3 comprises 15 residues. From germline, CDR1 is KGHDR and CDR2 SFDVKD. Here the CDR3 reads CATSDHGQGREKLFF. Written as DNA, the CDR3 is TGTGCCACCAGTGACCACGGACAGGGGAGAGAAAAACTGTTTTTT.

CDR3 region: CASPRTSGDNEQFF. The DNA for the CDR3 is TGTGCCAGCCCTCGGACTAGCGGCGACAATGAGCAGTTCTTC. The chain has TRBV18 and TRBJ2-1, with 10 bases that match TRBD2. This CDR3 contains 14 residues. Unmatched junction bases numbered 6, after V lost 8 bases and J lost 5 bases. Germline values: CDR1 KGHSH, CDR2 LQKENI.

This clonotype was counted a few times. This chain uses TRBV7-2 with TRBJ1-1; D may be TRBD1 (6 bases). CDR3 size: 15 residues. Per germline, CDR1 SGHTA and CDR2 FQGNSA. V was clipped by 7 bases and J by 2 bases, with 17 bases between them. The CDR3 loop is CASTPQTGVNTEAFF. The CDR3, as DNA: TGTGCCAGCACCCCTCAGACAGGAGTCAACACTGAAGCTTTCTTT.

This chain links TRBV5-1 with TRBJ1-1; D possibly corresponds to TRBD1 (5 bases). The germline V gene encodes CDR1 SGHRS and CDR2 YFSETQ. Trimming cost V 2 bases and J 3 bases, with 29 bases left between them. The CDR3 runs to 20 residues. The CDR3 sequence is CASSLPNLSEIRQRDTEAFF. CDR3 in DNA: TGCGCCAGCAGCTTACCAAACCTCAGCGAGATAAGACAGCGAGACACTGAAGCTTTCTTT.

This chain uses TRBV2 with TRBJ2-1, with D possibly TRBD2 on 7 matching bases. Germline V lookup: CDR1 SNHLY, CDR2 FYNNEI. V shed 2 bases and J shed 5 bases, with 16 bases lying between them. The CDR3 contains 16 residues. The CDR3 loop reads CASSELGGGVNNEQFF. In DNA form, the CDR3 reads TGTGCCAGCAGTGAACTAGGCGGGGGCGTTAACAATGAGCAGTTCTTC.

This clonotype was detected a few times. The CDR3 DNA follows: TGTGCCAGCAGCTTGGATACGTCCCCGGGCTATGGCTACACCTTC. Its translation is CASSLDTSPGYGYTF. V gene TRBV7-2 combines with J gene TRBJ1-2; no firm D call. Germline V lookup: CDR1 SGHTA, CDR2 FQGNSA. Deletions cut 3 bases from V and 4 bases from J, with 15 bases between. The CDR3 contains 15 residues. Drawing the rest from reference TRBV7-2 and TRBJ1-2, the complete variable domain is GAGVSQSPSNKVTEKGKDVELRCDPISGHTALYWYRQSLGQGLEFLIYFQGNSAPDKSGLPSDRFSAERTGGSVSTLTIQRTQQEDSAVYLCASSLDTSPGYGYTFGSGTRLTVV.

The chain combines TRBV20-1 with TRBJ1-1, with TRBD1 matching 7 bases. The junction had 9 bases not matched to a gene; V was cut back by 5 bases and J by 0 bases. This CDR3 is built from 15 residues. The germline V gene encodes CDR1 DFQATT and CDR2 SNEGSKA (reference sequence). The CDR3 sequence: CSAPLRGQMNTEAFF. The CDR3 DNA follows: TGCAGTGCTCCCCTTAGGGGGCAAATGAACACTGAAGCTTTCTTT.